This TCR beta chain emerged from a study of T cells in Graves' hyperthyroidism and ophthalmopathy. TCR beta CDR3 sequences were amplified from RNA transcripts. Researchers ran a first-round RT-PCR on the TCR CDR3 using the HTBI primer set. TCRdb independently ran MiXCR on the multiplex PCR reads; one entry per CDR3 protein. The sample includes hundreds of thousands of distinct CDR3 sequences, about 22% of them seen just once. Germline CDR1 reads SGHDT; CDR2 reads YYEEEE. The CDR3 consists of 14 residues. Trimming pared 0 bases from V and 6 bases from J, leaving 12 bases between. The diagnostic basis comprised clinical symptoms, serum thyroxine and TRAb, thyroid ultrasound and orbital computed tomography. Each 10 ml fresh peripheral blood draw supplied the PBMCs.

The clonotype was recovered from a woman in her sixties or seventies with Graves' ophthalmopathy. The sequencing sample was made of blood. The rearrangement links TRBV5-6 to TRBJ1-2; no clear D. CDR3 bases: TGTGCCAGCAGCTTGGTGCCAGAGCTAGATGGCTACACCTTC. As protein: CASSLVPELDGYTF. The full variable domain, rest sourced from reference TRBV5-6 and TRBJ1-2, is DAGVTQSPTHLIKTRGQQVTLRCSPKSGHDTVSWYQQALGQGPQFIFQYYEEEERQRGNFPDRFSGHQFPNYSSELNVNALLLGDSALYLCASSLVPELDGYTFGSGTRLTVV.